This is a list of T cell receptor beta chains from one sample in a study of OX40 agonist ivuxolimab in advanced cancers. This table comes from immunoSEQ multiplex PCR, and its TCRdb copy is limited to in-frame clones, with some not included. Of tens of thousands of clones in the sample, over 70% are singletons; the top ten hold about 4.9%. The sample here was CD4+ or CD8+ T cells sorted from blood, taken in a trial of the OX40 agonist ivuxolimab. These receptors came from an adult with an advanced solid tumor such as melanoma, head and neck, liver or kidney cancer. Each CDR3 is given with its conserved first and last residue.

CDR3 protein: CASSYSTPQGNQPQHF
J gene: TRBJ1-5
V gene: TRBV6-5

CDR3 protein: CASKMTGGGYEQYF
J gene: TRBJ2-7
V gene: TRBV25-1

CDR3 protein: CASSPLAGVTDTQYF
J gene: TRBJ2-3
V gene: TRBV4-2

CDR3 protein: CASSIQEGYQPQHF
J gene: TRBJ1-5
V gene: TRBV19

CDR3 protein: CASSPHDEQYF
J gene: -
V gene: TRBV7-2

CDR3 protein: CASSYSIKGDGNTIYF
J gene: TRBJ1-3
V gene: TRBV6-5

CDR3 protein: CASSSTQGWNTEAFF
J gene: TRBJ1-1
V gene: TRBV5-1

CDR3 protein: CASSLQLDTEAFF
J gene: TRBJ1-1
V gene: TRBV5-4

CDR3 protein: CASRGGDRFLGYTF
J gene: TRBJ1-2
V gene: TRBV10-2

CDR3 protein: CASSETLGGAADTQYF
J gene: TRBJ2-3
V gene: TRBV9